This entry lists 27 T cell receptor beta chains sequenced from one sample in a study of blood T cell repertoires in COVID-19. Profiling relied on immunoSEQ multiplex PCR, and the TCRdb table lists in-frame clones only, not all of them. The table has some 120,000 clones, approximately 71% seen once. The source material was peripheral blood. The receptor source for this set is an older woman with acute or convalescent COVID-19.

This clone has a single count. The V gene is TRBV5-6, the J gene TRBJ1-2; no firm D call. The V gene's germline CDR1 is SGHDT and CDR2 YYEEEE. V was trimmed by 2 bases and J by 10 bases, leaving 15 bases between them. The length of the CDR3 is 13 residues. The CDR3 DNA reads as TGTGCCAGCAGCTTTTTTGGAACAGCCTTCTACACCTTC. As protein: CASSFFGTAFYTF.

This clone was observed a handful of times. The genes are TRBV18 and TRBJ2-7; 12 nucleotides align to TRBD1. Germline trimming cut 2 bases from V and 7 bases from J; bases unmatched to any gene: 6. Per the germline V gene, CDR1 is KGHSH and CDR2 is LQKENI. The CDR3 length is 15 residues. CDR3 amino acids: CASSPRDRGLGEQYF. For the CDR3, the DNA is TGTGCCAGCTCACCAAGGGACAGGGGGCTGGGGGAGCAGTACTTC.

V and J are TRBV28 and TRBJ2-7, with TRBD1 matching 8 bases. The germline V gene has CDR1 MDHEN and CDR2 SYDVKM. With V trimmed by 4 bases and J by 0 bases, 5 bases remained unmatched. The CDR3 runs to 15 residues. The CDR3 DNA reads as TGTGCCAGCAGTTCACGGACAGGGCTCTCCTACGAGCAGTACTTC. Its protein is CASSSRTGLSYEQYF.

The CDR3: CASRSTGSRYEQYF. CDR3 coding DNA: TGTGCCAGCAGATCAACAGGGTCGCGGTACGAGCAGTACTTC. V usage is TRBV6-6 and J usage is TRBJ2-7, with D tentatively TRBD1 (6 bases). Germline V CDR1 and CDR2: MNHNY, SVGAGI (reference sequence). The CDR3 spans 14 residues. V was clipped by 6 bases and J by 4 bases, with 16 bases between them.

This rearrangement joins TRBV4-2 to TRBJ2-3; 7 nucleotides line up with TRBD2. The J segment lost 4 bases and the V segment lost 0 bases, leaving 7 bases of the junction unmatched. Germline V gene data show CDR1 as LGHNA and CDR2 as YNFKEQ. CDR3 length equals 16 residues. CDR3 residues: CASSQEAGAGPDTQYF. The CDR3 nucleotides are TGTGCCAGCAGCCAAGAGGCGGGAGCGGGCCCAGATACGCAGTATTTT.

The J gene is TRBJ2-1, the V gene TRBV6-5, with 9 bases aligning to TRBD2. This CDR3 has 16 residues. The germline V gene has CDR1 MNHEY and CDR2 SVGAGI. With V trimmed by 2 bases and J by 3 bases, 5 bases remained unmatched. The CDR3 here is CASSYMTSGDYNEQFF. CDR3 sequence (DNA): TGTGCCAGCAGTTACATGACTAGCGGAGACTACAATGAGCAGTTCTTC.

The chain has TRBV6-5 and TRBJ2-1, with a weak D call TRBD1 (6 bases). Trimming removed 5 bases from V and 4 bases from J, with 9 bases in between. Germline assignment: CDR1 MNHEY and CDR2 SVGAGI. The CDR3 runs 13 residues. CDR3 coding DNA: TGTGCCAGCAGTCTTGGACAGTACAATGAGCAGTTCTTC. Its translation: CASSLGQYNEQFF.

This clone came up a few times. This sequence joins TRBV20-1 and TRBJ1-4; TRBD1 agrees at 7 bases. Germline assignment: CDR1 DFQATT and CDR2 SNEGSKA (reference sequence). CDR3 size: 11 residues. V lost 6 bases, J lost 11 bases, and 6 bases stayed unmatched. The chain's CDR3 is CSAKQGRKLFF. In nucleotides, the CDR3 is TGCAGTGCCAAACAGGGGCGGAAACTGTTTTTT.

Note on this clone: One junction end disagrees with the germline gene, perhaps due to a read error. This sequence joins TRBV28 and TRBJ1-5; TRBD1 matches at 10 bases. The CDR3 is 15 amino acids. Per the germline V gene, CDR1 is MDHEN and CDR2 is SYDVKM. The CDR3: CASSSGQGSSQPQHF. The CDR3 DNA follows: TGTGCCAGCAGTTCGGGACAGGGGAGCAGTCAGCCCCAGCATTTT.

The rearrangement links TRBV7-3 to TRBJ2-5, with D maybe TRBD1 (5 bases). Germline CDR1 reads SGHTA; CDR2 reads FQGTGA. The CDR3 sequence is 13 residues long. V lost 2 bases and J 5 bases, leaving 9 bases between the germline ends. The DNA of the CDR3 is TGTGCCAGCAGCTTAGGGGCTAGGGAGACCCAGTACTTC. Amino acids: CASSLGARETQYF.

This chain uses TRBV3-1 (or the pseudogene TRBV3-2) with TRBJ2-5; D is uncertain. The V gene lost 1 base and the J gene lost 0 bases, with 6 bases spanning the gap. Germline values: CDR1 LGHDT, CDR2 YNNKEL (reference sequence). This CDR3 is 14 amino acids long. CDR3 residues: CASSQGRNQETQYF. The CDR3 nucleotides read TGTGCCAGCAGCCAAGGCAGAAACCAAGAGACCCAGTACTTC.

The V and J genes are TRBV7-2 and TRBJ2-3, with TRBD2 matching over 12 bases. The CDR3 has 16 residues. V lost 4 bases, J lost 1 base, and 3 bases stayed unmatched. In germline, CDR1 is SGHTA, CDR2 FQGNSA. CDR3 amino acids: CASSSTSGGRTDTQYF. The CDR3 bases are TGTGCCAGCAGCTCTACTAGCGGGGGGCGCACAGATACGCAGTATTTT.

The chain has TRBV12-3 or TRBV12-4 and TRBJ2-7, with D possibly matching TRBD1 (6 bases). Trimming took off 7 bases at V and 3 bases at J, with 10 bases between the two ends. CDR3 length: 12 amino acids. CDR3 nucleotide sequence: TGTGCCAGCACCACACAGGGCTACGAGCAGTACTTC. Its translation: CASTTQGYEQYF.

The chain joins TRBV6-5 to TRBJ2-1; D is perhaps TRBD2 (5 bases). Trimming took off 4 bases at V and 8 bases at J, with 21 bases between the two ends. The CDR3 extends over 16 amino acids. Germline V gene sequence: CDR1 MNHEY, CDR2 SVGAGI. The CDR3 sequence is CASSSTRTGSPYEQFF. The CDR3 DNA follows: TGTGCCAGCAGTTCAACTAGGACGGGGTCACCCTATGAGCAGTTCTTC.

This clone was observed a few times. The V call is TRBV27, the J call TRBJ2-1; TRBD2 matches 13 bases. With V trimmed by 4 bases and J by 7 bases, 4 bases remained unmatched. The CDR3 has 15 amino acids. CDR1 and CDR2 (germline): MNHEY, SMNVEV (reference sequence). In DNA, the CDR3 is TGTGCCAGCAGTTCGGGACTAGCGGGATGGAATGAGCAGTTCTTC. It codes for CASSSGLAGWNEQFF.

The chain joins TRBV18 to TRBJ1-2, with a tentative D call TRBD1 (6 bases). Germline-derived CDR1 and CDR2 are KGHSH and LQKENI. The CDR3 is 16 residues long. V was trimmed by 1 base and J by 4 bases, leaving 16 bases between them. The CDR3 region has the DNA TGTGCCAGCTCACCACGTTCAGGGGCGCGGACCTATGGCTACACCTTC. It encodes CASSPRSGARTYGYTF.

As concerns this clone: At one boundary the junction diverges from the germline segment, which might be a read error. The rearrangement uses TRBV6-5 and TRBJ2-7; 9 nucleotides line up with TRBD1. Looked up from germline, CDR1 is MNHEY and CDR2 is SVGAGI. The CDR3 is 12 amino acids. The chain's CDR3 is CASSRLGQGWVF. The CDR3 nucleotides are TGTGCCAGCAGTCGCCTCGGACAGGGGTGGGTCTTC.

V gene TRBV5-6 combines with J gene TRBJ1-1, with D hard to call. The CDR3 consists of 13 residues. Germline CDR1 SGHDT, CDR2 YYEEEE. V was pared by 0 bases and J by 4 bases, with 7 bases between. The CDR3 loop is CASSLGYSTEAFF. In DNA, the CDR3 is TGTGCCAGCAGCTTGGGGTATAGCACTGAAGCTTTCTTT.

The chain recombines TRBV5-1 with TRBJ2-1; 8 positions match TRBD1. V lost 0 bases, J lost 8 bases, and 7 bases stayed unmatched. The germline gives CDR1 SGHRS, CDR2 YFSETQ. The CDR3 consists of 15 residues. The CDR3 DNA reads TGCGCCAGCAGCTTGGTCGGACAGGGAGCCGATGAGCAGTTCTTC. This sequence encodes CASSLVGQGADEQFF.

The V and J genes are TRBV30 and TRBJ2-3; TRBD2 agrees at 14 bases. CDR3 length equals 18 residues. Germline V gives CDR1 GTSNPN, CDR2 SVGIG (reference sequence). The J segment lost 4 bases and the V segment lost 2 bases, leaving 11 bases of the junction unmatched. The CDR3 loop is CAWSLPRGLAGVADTQYF. In DNA form, the CDR3 reads TGTGCCTGGAGTCTCCCTCGGGGACTAGCGGGAGTGGCAGATACGCAGTATTTT.

CDR3: CASSLSTASSSGNTIYF. DNA of the CDR3: TGTGCCAGCAGCCTCTCGACAGCCTCGAGCTCTGGAAACACCATATATTTT. The rearrangement links TRBV9 to TRBJ1-3; D might be TRBD1 (5 bases). CDR1 and CDR2 from the germline V gene are SGDLS and YYNGEE. The CDR3 totals 17 residues. Trimming stripped 4 bases from V and 0 bases from J, with 17 bases between. Using reference TRBV9 and TRBJ1-3 for the parts outside the CDR3, the full variable domain is DSGVTQTPKHLITATGQRVTLRCSPRSGDLSVYWYQQSLDQGLQFLIQYYNGEERAKGNILERFSAQQFPDLHSELNLSSLELGDSALYFCASSLSTASSSGNTIYFGEGSWLTVV.

The chain joins TRBV11-3 to TRBJ2-7, with TRBD2 as a possible D gene (5 bases). Germline-derived CDR1 and CDR2 are SGHNT and YENEEA. The CDR3 runs to 15 residues. Trimming removed 4 bases at V and 0 bases at J, with 13 bases between. CDR3 sequence: CASSYGLDFSYEQYF. The CDR3 DNA follows: TGTGCCAGCAGCTACGGGTTGGACTTCTCCTACGAGCAGTACTTC.

The rearrangement links TRBV4-2 to TRBJ1-4; D might be TRBD1 (6 bases). V lost 4 bases and J 1 base, leaving 19 bases between the germline ends. Germline CDR1 is LGHNA and CDR2 is YNFKEQ. The CDR3 is made up of 18 amino acids. The CDR3 loop reads CASSRQAVTRVTNEKLFF. CDR3 nucleotides: TGTGCCAGCAGCCGACAGGCCGTCACTCGAGTAACTAATGAAAAACTGTTTTTT.

CDR3 nucleotide sequence: TGTGCCAGCAGCTTGTTCGGGACGACAGGGGGCGGAAACACCATATATTTT. It is translated as CASSLFGTTGGGNTIYF. J is TRBJ1-3 and V is TRBV5-4; 10 nucleotides align to TRBD1. This CDR3 comprises 17 residues. The germline V gene has CDR1 SGHNT and CDR2 YYREEE (reference sequence). After removal of 1 base from V and 4 bases from J, the junction contained 8 bases not matched to a gene.

The chain combines TRBV11-3 with TRBJ1-1, with D unclear. Trimming stripped 5 bases from V and 1 base from J, with 8 bases between. The germline V gene encodes CDR1 SGHNT and CDR2 YENEEA. This CDR3 has 13 amino acids. The CDR3 bases are TGTGCCAGCAGCGTAACACCGAACACTGAAGCTTTCTTT. Amino acids: CASSVTPNTEAFF.

The rearrangement uses TRBV28 and TRBJ2-3; TRBD2 is a possible D gene (6 bases). CDR1 and CDR2 from the germline V gene are MDHEN and SYDVKM. Trimming shortened V by 5 bases and J by 4 bases, and 19 bases separated the two germline ends. The CDR3 covers 16 residues. The CDR3 region is CASSQSGLLDPDTQYF. CDR3 DNA sequence: TGTGCCAGCAGTCAGTCGGGACTCCTAGACCCAGATACGCAGTATTTT.

The chain links TRBV19 to TRBJ1-1; D gene ambiguous. Germline V gene data show CDR1 as LNHDA and CDR2 as SQIVND (reference sequence). V lost 5 bases and J 1 base, leaving 17 bases between the germline ends. The CDR3 runs to 16 residues. The CDR3 DNA reads TGTGCCAGTAGTCCTCCAGTGGGCCGAAGGAACACTGAAGCTTTCTTT. Its protein is CASSPPVGRRNTEAFF.